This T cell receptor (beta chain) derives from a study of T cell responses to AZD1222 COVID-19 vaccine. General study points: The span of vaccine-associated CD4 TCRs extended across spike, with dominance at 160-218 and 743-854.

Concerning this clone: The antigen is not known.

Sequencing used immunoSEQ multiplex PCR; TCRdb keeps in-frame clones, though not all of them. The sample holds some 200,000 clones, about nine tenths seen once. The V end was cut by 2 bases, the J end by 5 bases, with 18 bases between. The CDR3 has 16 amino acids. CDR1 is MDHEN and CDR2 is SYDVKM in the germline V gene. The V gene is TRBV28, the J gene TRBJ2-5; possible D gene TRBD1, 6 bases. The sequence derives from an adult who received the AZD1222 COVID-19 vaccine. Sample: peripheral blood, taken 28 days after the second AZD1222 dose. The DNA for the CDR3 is TGTGCCAGCAGTTTACCCCCAGGGGCCAACAGGGAGACCCAGTACTTC. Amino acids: CASSLPPGANRETQYF.